This TCR beta chain was found in a study of blood T cells in healthy people across ages. Study conclusions and caveats: It was the long-lived donors that had more naive CD4+ cells and higher diversity than aged donors.

A remark on this clonotype: The antigen remains unidentified.

The length of the CDR3 is 12 residues. With 0 bases clipped from V and 11 bases from J, the junction kept 3 bases outside the gene matches. Germline CDR1 is DFQATT and CDR2 is SNEGSKA (reference sequence). For the second PCR, which ran for about 6 to 11 cycles, a sample-barcoded 5' primer and a J-beta primer mix were used. TCRdb passed the 5' RACE reads through MiXCR, listing each CDR3 protein once. Of over 600,000 distinct CDR3 sequences in the sample, 40% to 45% were seen once. V gene TRBV20-1 combines with J gene TRBJ2-1; 8 nucleotides agree with TRBD2. What was sequenced was blood. The clonotype was recovered from a man older than 75 in good health. CDR3 residues: CSAREVAGQQFF. The CDR3 coding sequence is TGCAGTGCTAGAGAAGTAGCGGGGCAGCAGTTCTTC.